This T cell receptor (beta chain) was obtained from a study of blood T cell repertoires in COVID-19. As for the study in general: Material from acute and convalescent COVID-19 was sourced from the United States, Italy and Spain. In each case, the material was cDNA or gDNA derived from T cells, B-cell-depleted T cells, or PBMCs.

Methods used by the authors: The assay estimated nucleated cells by amplifying reference gene primers. Data came from immunoSEQ multiplex PCR; TCRdb stores just in-frame clones and leaves some out. V and J calls and clone size are those listed in that table; D and trimming were worked out from the DNA. Among roughly 130,000 clones, roughly 85% were seen once, and the ten largest hold less than 4.5%. CDR1 SGHTA and CDR2 FQGTGA come from the germline V gene. V dropped 4 bases and J dropped 4; count of bases not matched to a gene: 0. The length of the CDR3 is 14 residues. The sequenced sample was peripheral blood. The chain links TRBV7-3 to TRBJ2-1; 11 bases are a match to TRBD2. The sequence was collected from a man in his 60s with acute or convalescent COVID-19. CDR3 bases: TGTGCCAGCAGCTCTAGCGGGGGGTACAATGAGCAGTTCTTC. This encodes CASSSSGGYNEQFF.